This entry lists 21 T cell receptor beta chains sequenced from one sample in a study of T cell repertoires in cytomegalovirus infection. TCRdb reanalysed the reads using MiXCR and keeps one entry per CDR3 protein. The sample holds roughly 110,000 distinct CDR3 sequences, around 10% seen once. No antigen is known for these receptors. The specimen sequenced was PBMCs, sequenced either directly or after in vitro stimulation (not recorded which). The receptors derive from a human donor in good health (CMV status not recorded). Some clones in this sample may be carry-over from other donors' samples.

This clonotype was detected many times. The chain couples TRBV12-3 or TRBV12-4 to TRBJ1-6, with D uncertain. The CDR3 spans 13 residues. The V end lost 5 bases, the J end lost 10 bases, and 12 bases lay between the germline ends. The CDR3 sequence: CASSMRHSSPLHF. The CDR3, as DNA: TGTGCCAGCAGTATGAGACACAGCTCACCCCTCCACTTT.

In the case of this clonotype: Just one base apart from a much larger clone, this may be a read error. The J gene is TRBJ1-5, the V gene TRBV2, with a weak D call TRBD1 (5 bases). The CDR3 sequence is 13 residues long. Trimming stripped 7 bases from V and 2 bases from J, with 9 bases between. Germline assignment: CDR1 SNHLY and CDR2 FYNNEI. This CDR3 reads CASTRGCNQPQHF. In nucleotides, the CDR3 is TGTGCCAGCACTCGGGGGTGCAATCAGCCCCAGCATTTT.

At least ten counts were recorded for this clonotype. The J gene is TRBJ2-1, the V gene TRBV4-1; TRBD2 matches at 7 bases. Germline V gene sequence: CDR1 MGHRA, CDR2 YSYEKL. The CDR3 runs to 18 residues. The V segment lost 1 base and the J segment 9 bases; nucleotides outside the gene matches: 18. The CDR3 sequence is CASSQGPGDYPGAGEQFF. The CDR3 DNA reads TGCGCCAGCAGCCAAGGACCTGGGGACTACCCGGGAGCGGGTGAGCAGTTCTTC.

This clonotype appeared many times. J is TRBJ2-1 and V is TRBV7-9; D possibly corresponds to TRBD1 (6 bases). Deletions cut 1 base from V and 4 bases from J, with 8 bases between. The V gene's germline CDR1 is SEHNR and CDR2 FQNEAQ (reference sequence). The CDR3 covers 14 residues. For the CDR3, the DNA is TGTGCCAGCAGCTTAGGGGACAAGTACAATGAGCAGTTCTTC. Translating it yields CASSLGDKYNEQFF. Filled out from reference TRBV7-9 and TRBJ2-1, the complete variable domain reads DTGVSQNPRHKITKRGQNVTFRCDPISEHNRLYWYRQTLGQGPEFLTYFQNEAQLEKSRLLSDRFSAERPKGSFSTLEIQRTEQGDSAMYLCASSLGDKYNEQFFGPGTRLTVL.

This clonotype has at least ten counts. The V gene is TRBV7-2, the J gene TRBJ2-2; a weak D match, TRBD1 (6 bases). The CDR3 loop spans 18 amino acids. Germline V CDR1 and CDR2: SGHTA, FQGNSA. The V end lost 2 bases, the J end lost 3 bases, and 19 bases lay between the germline ends. The CDR3 DNA is TGTGCCAGCAGCTTAAACAGGGTAACCGCCAGGGACACCGGGGAGCTGTTTTTT. Protein sequence: CASSLNRVTARDTGELFF.

The chain has TRBV11-3 and TRBJ1-6; D is uncertain. The germline CDR1 and CDR2 sequences are SGHNT and YENEEA. The CDR3 sequence is 16 residues long. V gave up 5 bases and J gave up 1 base, with 12 bases separating them. The DNA for the CDR3 is TGTGCCAGCAGCATGACAACAGTGTCCTATAATTCACCCCTCCACTTT. Protein product: CASSMTTVSYNSPLHF. Full variable domain (rest looked up from reference TRBV11-3 and TRBJ1-6): EAGVVQSPRYKIIEKKQPVAFWCNPISGHNTLYWYLQNLGQGPELLIRYENEEAVDDSQLPKDRFSAERLKGVDSTLKIQPAELGDSAVYLCASSMTTVSYNSPLHFGNGTRLTVT.

This clonotype was recorded many times. The rearrangement links TRBV6-2 or TRBV6-3 to TRBJ2-5; the D is unclear. The germline V gene has CDR1 MNHEY and CDR2 SVGEGT. V was trimmed by 0 bases and J by 4 bases, leaving 3 bases between them. CDR3 size: 12 residues. CDR3 amino acids: CASSYSRETQYF. The CDR3 coding sequence is TGTGCCAGCAGTTACTCACGAGAGACCCAGTACTTC.

This clonotype was observed many times. The chain is built from TRBV7-8 and TRBJ1-1; D is ambiguous. V lost 2 bases, J lost 0 bases, and 10 bases lay in between. The CDR3 covers 15 residues. Germline CDR1 and CDR2: SGHVS and FQNEAQ. The CDR3 region has the DNA TGTGCCAGCAGCTTATTCCGGAGAATGAACACTGAAGCTTTCTTT. This translates into CASSLFRRMNTEAFF.

This clonotype appeared a few times. This rearrangement joins TRBV5-1 to TRBJ2-7, with TRBD1 identical over 7 bases. J was trimmed by 1 base and V by 5 bases; bases with no gene match: 12. Germline loops: CDR1 SGHRS, CDR2 YFSETQ. The CDR3 extends over 16 amino acids. The CDR3 region is CASRQDDRDSSYEQYF. CDR3 DNA sequence: TGCGCCAGCAGACAAGACGATCGGGACAGTTCCTACGAGCAGTACTTC.

The table lists this clonotype with a few counts. The V call is TRBV4-1, the J call TRBJ1-6, with D possibly TRBD1 on 5 matching bases. Germline values: CDR1 MGHRA, CDR2 YSYEKL. Trimming shortened V by 3 bases and J by 8 bases, and 17 bases separated the two germline ends. This CDR3 is 16 amino acids long. The CDR3 loop reads CASSHSRLRGDSPLHF. In nucleotides, the CDR3 is TGCGCCAGCAGCCATTCGCGGCTTCGGGGCGATTCACCCCTCCACTTT.

This clonotype has at least ten counts. The V call is TRBV6-1, the J call TRBJ1-6; D is unclear. The CDR3 is made up of 14 amino acids. Germline V gene data show CDR1 as MNHNS and CDR2 as SASEGT. The ends were cut back, 0 bases at V and 7 bases at J, with 7 bases in the middle. The CDR3 region is CASSEATVNSPLHF. The CDR3 nucleotides read TGTGCCAGCAGTGAAGCTACGGTCAATTCACCCCTCCACTTT.

This clonotype has only a few counts. The chain links TRBV29-1 to TRBJ1-2, with a weak D call TRBD1 (5 bases). Trimming stripped 6 bases from V and 7 bases from J, with 12 bases between. Germline V gene lookup returns CDR1 SQVTM and CDR2 ANQGSEA. The CDR3 has 11 residues. CDR3 DNA sequence: TGCAGCGTCCTTGCGGGGGGTGGCTACACCTTC. Its translation: CSVLAGGGYTF.

In this sample, this clonotype turned up many times. The chain recombines TRBV7-2 with TRBJ1-2; D unresolved. With 4 bases removed from V and 8 bases from J, the gap between germline ends came to 17 bases. The CDR3 is made up of 14 amino acids. CDR1 and CDR2 from the germline V gene are SGHTA and FQGNSA. The CDR3 DNA is TGTGCCAGCAGCTCCTCGGACCACCCGAAGGGCTACACCTTC. This codes for CASSSSDHPKGYTF.

This clonotype has a handful of counts. The rearrangement joins TRBV7-3 to TRBJ2-3; 11 bases are shared with TRBD2. The CDR3 spans 16 residues. Germline CDR1 is SGHTA and CDR2 is FQGTGA. V gave up 5 bases and J gave up 2 bases; unmatched junction bases: 6. CDR3 protein: CASSLGTSGNTDTQYF. The CDR3 DNA reads TGTGCCAGCAGCCTAGGGACTAGCGGTAACACAGATACGCAGTATTTT. The full variable domain, rest sourced from reference TRBV7-3 and TRBJ2-3, is GAGVSQTPSNKVTEKGKYVELRCDPISGHTALYWYRQSLGQGPEFLIYFQGTGAADDSGLPNDRFFAVRPEGSVSTLKIQRTERGDSAVYLCASSLGTSGNTDTQYFGPGTRLTVL.

This clonotype has just a few counts. V and J are TRBV20-1 and TRBJ1-6; D is unclear. The CDR3 has 15 amino acids. CDR1 and CDR2 (germline): DFQATT, SNEGSKA (reference sequence). V lost 0 bases and J lost 5, with 11 bases in between. The chain's CDR3 is CSARERTGHNSPLHF. CDR3 bases: TGCAGTGCTAGAGAGAGGACCGGGCATAATTCACCCCTCCACTTT.

A few counts support this clonotype. The DNA of the CDR3 is TGTGCCAGCAGTTTACCAACAGGGCGGGAGACCCAGTACTTC. Amino acids: CASSLPTGRETQYF. This rearrangement joins TRBV28 to TRBJ2-5; tentatively, D is TRBD1 (6 bases). The CDR3 is 14 amino acids. The germline gives CDR1 MDHEN, CDR2 SYDVKM. With 2 bases removed from V and 5 bases from J, the gap between germline ends came to 12 bases.

The CDR3 is CASSVMGLNQPQHF. CDR3 nucleotides: TGTGCCAGCAGCGTCATGGGGCTCAATCAGCCCCAGCATTTT. The chain uses TRBV6-2 or TRBV6-3 and TRBJ1-5; tentative D call: TRBD1 (5 bases). The V gene's germline CDR1 is MNHEY and CDR2 SVGEGT. The CDR3 runs 14 residues. Trimming cost V 6 bases and J 3 bases, with 12 bases left between them.

At least ten counts were recorded for this clonotype. This sequence joins TRBV7-8 and TRBJ2-1, with 12 bases aligning to TRBD2. V gave up 3 bases and J gave up 1 base; unmatched junction bases: 13. Germline V gives CDR1 SGHVS, CDR2 FQNEAQ. The CDR3 length is 20 residues. The CDR3 nucleotides are TGTGCCAGCAGCTTTGTCTTTAGGACTAGCGGGAATTCTTCCTACAATGAGCAGTTCTTC. Its translation is CASSFVFRTSGNSSYNEQFF.

This clonotype was counted a few times. The J gene is TRBJ2-5, the V gene TRBV7-2, with D perhaps matching TRBD1 or TRBD2 (6 bases each). This CDR3 has 15 residues. V lost 2 bases and J lost 5, with 15 bases in between. Germline loops: CDR1 SGHTA, CDR2 FQGNSA. The DNA for the CDR3 is TGTGCCAGCAGCTTATCTCGGCGGAGGGGGGAGACCCAGTACTTC. Translating it yields CASSLSRRRGETQYF.

Ten or more counts support this clonotype. The V and J genes are TRBV7-2 and TRBJ2-3; D not resolved. Germline-derived CDR1 and CDR2 are SGHTA and FQGNSA. V lost 4 bases and J 6 bases, leaving 5 bases between the germline ends. The CDR3 has 11 amino acids. For the CDR3, the DNA is TGTGCCAGCAGCTCGATGGATACGCAGTATTTT. It translates to CASSSMDTQYF.

The sample holds many counts of this clonotype. The gene calls are TRBV12-3 or TRBV12-4 and TRBJ2-1; D perhaps matches TRBD2 (6 bases). The CDR3 has 14 amino acids. The V and J ends lost 8 bases and 2 bases respectively, with 13 bases between them. Here the CDR3 DNA reads TGTGCCAGCCAGACGGGAGTTCCCTACAATGAGCAGTTCTTC. Protein: CASQTGVPYNEQFF.